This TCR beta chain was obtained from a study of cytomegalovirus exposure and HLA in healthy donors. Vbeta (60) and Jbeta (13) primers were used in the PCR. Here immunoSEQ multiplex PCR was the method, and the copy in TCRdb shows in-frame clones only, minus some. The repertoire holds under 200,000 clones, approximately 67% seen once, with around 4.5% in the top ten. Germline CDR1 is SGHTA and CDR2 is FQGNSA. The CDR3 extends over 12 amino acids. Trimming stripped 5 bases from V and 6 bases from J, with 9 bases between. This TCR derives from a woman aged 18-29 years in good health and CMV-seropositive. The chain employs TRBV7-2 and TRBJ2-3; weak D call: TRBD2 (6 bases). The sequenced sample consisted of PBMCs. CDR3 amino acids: CASSQGLDTQYF. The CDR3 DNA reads TGTGCCAGCAGCCAGGGACTTGATACGCAGTATTTT.